A single sample is the source of the 19 T cell receptor beta chains below, sequenced in a study of cytomegalovirus exposure and HLA in healthy donors. PCR involved 60 Vbeta and 13 Jbeta primers. The table came from immunoSEQ multiplex PCR; TCRdb's copy has only in-frame clones and leaves some out. The sample consists of about 73,000 clones, roughly 75% of them appearing once. Source material: PBMCs. These receptor sequences come from a male donor in good health and CMV-seronegative.

A few counts support this clone. V and J are TRBV5-6 and TRBJ2-6, with D possibly TRBD1 on 5 matching bases. CDR3 length: 18 residues. From germline, CDR1 is SGHDT and CDR2 YYEEEE. V lost 3 bases to trimming and J lost 3 bases, with 19 bases between them. CDR3 residues: CASSSSTHRTLGANVLTF. For the CDR3, the DNA is TGTGCCAGCAGCTCCTCAACCCACAGGACGCTTGGGGCCAACGTCCTGACTTTC.

On this clone itself: At one of its ends the junction is not consistent with the germline gene, which may arise from a read error. V usage is TRBV6-1 and J usage is TRBJ1-2; D ambiguous. CDR3 size: 16 residues. CDR1 is MNHNS, CDR2 SASEGT, per germline. The CDR3 DNA sequence: TGTGCCAGCAGTGAGGAGCCAGTCGGAGCTAGGTATGGCTACCCCTTC. Encoded protein: CASSEEPVGARYGYPF.

The rearrangement links TRBV2 to TRBJ1-5; unclear D gene. The CDR3 contains 13 residues. Germline CDR1 SNHLY, CDR2 FYNNEI. V shed 5 bases and J shed 0 bases, with 5 bases lying between them. DNA of the CDR3: TGTGCCAGCAGTTTATATAGCAATCAGCCCCAGCATTTT. Protein product: CASSLYSNQPQHF.

With respect to this clone: A read error may account for a junction end that differs from germline. The rearrangement links TRBV7-9 to TRBJ2-1, with 13 bases that match TRBD2. The germline CDR1 and CDR2 sequences are SEHNR and FQNEAQ (reference sequence). This CDR3 is built from 14 residues. The CDR3, as DNA: TGTTCCAGCAGCCCACTAGCGGGGGGGCTTTCGCAGTTCTTC. Encoded protein: CSSSPLAGGLSQFF.

A note on this clone: The conserved closing phenylalanine or tryptophan is absent in this CDR3, likely reflecting a read error. The chain combines TRBV7-2 with TRBJ2-7; 11 bases line up with TRBD2. CDR1 is SGHTA, CDR2 FQGNSA, per germline. The trim removed 5 bases at V and 10 bases at J, leaving 10 bases unmatched. This CDR3 is 14 amino acids long. The CDR3 coding sequence is TGTGCCAGCAGCCCGGAACTAGCGGGAGCAGCACAGTACCTC. Its protein is CASSPELAGAAQYL.

This chain joins TRBV5-4 and TRBJ2-7; 7 bases are a match to TRBD2. The CDR3 covers 13 residues. Germline CDR1 reads SGHNT; CDR2 reads YYREEE (reference sequence). V shed 3 bases, J shed 7 bases, and the junction held 7 bases outside the gene matches. The CDR3 nucleotides read TGTGCCAGCAGCTCCGGGACTAACCTTGAGCAGTACTTC. Translated, it gives CASSSGTNLEQYF.

J is TRBJ2-2 and V is TRBV28, with 11 bases matching TRBD2. CDR1 MDHEN and CDR2 SYDVKM come from the germline V gene. The CDR3 loop spans 20 amino acids. V shed 5 bases and J 5 bases; nucleotides not matched to a gene: 19. The CDR3 is CASSPPPGRTSGRITGELFF. CDR3 nucleotides: TGTGCCAGCAGTCCCCCCCCTGGGCGAACTAGCGGGAGAATTACCGGGGAGCTGTTTTTT.

This clone has more than one count but fewer than ten. This chain connects TRBV9 to TRBJ2-1, with a tentative D call TRBD2 (6 bases). V dropped 4 bases and J dropped 8 bases, with 19 bases sitting between them. The length of the CDR3 is 15 residues. In germline, CDR1 is SGDLS, CDR2 YYNGEE. CDR3 loop: CASSHSGFKGHEQFF. The CDR3 bases are TGTGCCAGCAGCCACAGCGGGTTTAAGGGCCATGAGCAGTTCTTC.

The V gene is TRBV7-2, the J gene TRBJ2-2; a possible D gene is TRBD1 (5 bases). V lost 2 bases and J lost 6, with 19 bases in between. The germline V gene has CDR1 SGHTA and CDR2 FQGNSA. This CDR3 comprises 17 residues. Written as DNA, the CDR3 is TGTGCCAGCAGCTTAAAGTTGAGCAGGGAAGGAGCCGGGGAGCTGTTTTTT. As protein: CASSLKLSREGAGELFF.

V gene TRBV7-2 combines with J gene TRBJ2-2; 7 bases line up with TRBD2. Germline V gene lookup returns CDR1 SGHTA and CDR2 FQGNSA. The CDR3 is made up of 15 amino acids. Trimming removed 2 bases from V and 4 bases from J; junction bases left unmatched: 4. The CDR3 protein is CASSLYGGTTGELFF. CDR3 nucleotide sequence: TGTGCCAGCAGCTTATACGGGGGGACCACCGGGGAGCTGTTTTTT.

This chain joins TRBV9 and TRBJ1-1, with D maybe TRBD1 (5 bases). The CDR3 is 12 amino acids. CDR1 and CDR2 (germline): SGDLS, YYNGEE. V gave up 7 bases and J gave up 5 bases, with 12 bases separating them. As DNA, the CDR3 is TGTGCCAGCGAGGGACTTGGGACTGAAGCTTTCTTT. It is translated as CASEGLGTEAFF.

The rearrangement joins TRBV7-9 to TRBJ1-1; the D gene is possibly TRBD1 (6 bases). The germline V gene has CDR1 SEHNR and CDR2 FQNEAQ (reference sequence). The CDR3 contains 10 residues. The germline V and J ends were trimmed by 7 bases and 8 bases, with 8 bases remaining between them. CDR3 protein: CASTGQEAFF. The CDR3 nucleotides are TGTGCCAGCACCGGACAGGAAGCTTTCTTT.

The chain employs TRBV10-3 and TRBJ1-4; 7 nucleotides match TRBD1. The J segment lost 3 bases and the V segment lost 6 bases, leaving 4 bases of the junction unmatched. The CDR3 is 14 amino acids. Germline-derived CDR1 and CDR2 are ENHRY and SYGVKD. This CDR3 is CAISSTGSNEKLFF. CDR3 nucleotides: TGTGCCATCAGCTCGACAGGGTCTAATGAAAAACTGTTTTTT.

The genes are TRBV11-2 and TRBJ1-5; the D gene is possibly TRBD1 (5 bases). The CDR3 runs 13 residues. Germline values: CDR1 SGHAT, CDR2 FQNNGV. Trimming shortened V by 1 base and J by 4 bases, and 5 bases separated the two germline ends. In nucleotides, the CDR3 is TGTGCCAGCAGCTTAGGACAGAATCAGCCCCAGCATTTT. Its protein product is CASSLGQNQPQHF.

The rearrangement links TRBV20-1 to TRBJ2-7; 7 nucleotides line up with TRBD2. The CDR3 is made up of 11 amino acids. V gave up 6 bases and J gave up 4 bases; unmatched junction bases: 3. Germline values: CDR1 DFQATT, CDR2 SNEGSKA (reference sequence). The CDR3: CSAGGKYEQYF. The CDR3 DNA reads TGCAGTGCGGGGGGGAAATACGAGCAGTACTTC.

V and J are TRBV9 and TRBJ2-1; 8 bases are shared with TRBD2. J gave up 6 bases and V 7 bases, and 6 bases lay outside the gene matches. Germline V gives CDR1 SGDLS, CDR2 YYNGEE. The CDR3 spans 13 residues. The CDR3 protein is CASLSGKGNEQFF. CDR3 in DNA: TGTGCCAGCCTTAGCGGGAAGGGCAATGAGCAGTTCTTC.

The gene calls are TRBV2 and TRBJ1-1; 8 bases align to TRBD1. Trimming at V came to 4 bases and at J to 4 bases, leaving 8 bases not matched to a gene. The CDR3 is 15 amino acids. The V gene's germline CDR1 is SNHLY and CDR2 FYNNEI. For the CDR3, the DNA is TGTGCCAGCAGTGTAAAGACAGGGGCTTCCACTGAAGCTTTCTTT. Translated, it gives CASSVKTGASTEAFF.

This clone qualifies as medium-sized. V gene TRBV6-1 combines with J gene TRBJ2-5; 12 nucleotides match TRBD1. Germline CDR1 and CDR2: MNHNS and SASEGT. This CDR3 region has 16 residues. The J segment lost 4 bases and the V segment lost 0 bases, leaving 3 bases of the junction unmatched. CDR3 DNA sequence: TGTGCCAGCAGTGAAGCCCCGGGACAGGGGGCAGAGACCCAGTACTTC. It yields the protein CASSEAPGQGAETQYF.

The chain uses TRBV5-1 and TRBJ2-7; possible D gene TRBD2, 5 bases. Germline V gene data show CDR1 as SGHRS and CDR2 as YFSETQ. V lost 3 bases and J lost 3, with 22 bases in between. The CDR3 is made up of 17 amino acids. CDR3 amino acids: CASSSGNTGNTGYEQYF. The CDR3 DNA is TGCGCCAGCAGCTCCGGAAACACGGGGAATACTGGCTACGAGCAGTACTTC.